This T cell receptor (beta chain) was sequenced in a study of blood T cell repertoires in COVID-19. Overall study context: Material from acute and convalescent COVID-19 was sourced from the United States, Italy and Spain. T cells, B-cell-depleted T cells, or PBMCs supplied cDNA or gDNA.

V lost 5 bases to trimming and J lost 4 bases; unmatched junction nucleotides: 6. CDR1 and CDR2 (germline): SGHRS, YFSETQ. The CDR3 loop spans 15 amino acids. Original methodology: Using reference gene primer amplification, nucleated cell counts were estimated. Produced via immunoSEQ multiplex PCR; TCRdb's table is partial and in-frame only. That table supplies the V and J calls and clone size; D and trimming were determined from the DNA. Counted here are 100,000 or so clones, about 85% occurring once; the ten biggest clones make up 1.5% to 2%. V is TRBV5-1 and J is TRBJ2-1, with 10 positions matching TRBD2. Sequenced input: peripheral blood. This sequence was found in a woman in her 70s with active or convalescent COVID-19. The CDR3 loop reads CASRERGGNYNEQFF. The CDR3 nucleotides read TGCGCCAGCAGGGAGCGGGGGGGCAATTACAATGAGCAGTTCTTC. The variable domain in full, completed from reference TRBV5-1 and TRBJ2-1, reads KAGVTQTPRYLIKTRGQQVTLSCSPISGHRSVSWYQQTPGQGLQFLFEYFSETQRNKGNFPGRFSGRQFSNSRSEMNVSTLELGDSALYLCASRERGGNYNEQFFGPGTRLTVL.